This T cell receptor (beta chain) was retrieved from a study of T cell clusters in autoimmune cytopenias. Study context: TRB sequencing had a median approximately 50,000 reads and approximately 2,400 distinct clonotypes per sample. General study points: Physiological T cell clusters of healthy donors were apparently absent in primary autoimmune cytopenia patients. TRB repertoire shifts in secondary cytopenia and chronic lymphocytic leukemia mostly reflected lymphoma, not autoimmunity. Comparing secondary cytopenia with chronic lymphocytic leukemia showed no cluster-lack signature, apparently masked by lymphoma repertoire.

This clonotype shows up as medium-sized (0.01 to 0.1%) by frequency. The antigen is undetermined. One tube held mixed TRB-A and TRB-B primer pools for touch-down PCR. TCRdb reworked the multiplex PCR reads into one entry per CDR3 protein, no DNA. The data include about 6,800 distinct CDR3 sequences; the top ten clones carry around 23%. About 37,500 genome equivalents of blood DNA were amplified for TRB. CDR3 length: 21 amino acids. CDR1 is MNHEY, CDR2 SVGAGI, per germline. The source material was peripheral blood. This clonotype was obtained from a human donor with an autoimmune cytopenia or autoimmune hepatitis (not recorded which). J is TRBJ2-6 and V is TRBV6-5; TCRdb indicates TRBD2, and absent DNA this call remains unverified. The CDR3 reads CASTSKWFSGGGDLGANVLTF.